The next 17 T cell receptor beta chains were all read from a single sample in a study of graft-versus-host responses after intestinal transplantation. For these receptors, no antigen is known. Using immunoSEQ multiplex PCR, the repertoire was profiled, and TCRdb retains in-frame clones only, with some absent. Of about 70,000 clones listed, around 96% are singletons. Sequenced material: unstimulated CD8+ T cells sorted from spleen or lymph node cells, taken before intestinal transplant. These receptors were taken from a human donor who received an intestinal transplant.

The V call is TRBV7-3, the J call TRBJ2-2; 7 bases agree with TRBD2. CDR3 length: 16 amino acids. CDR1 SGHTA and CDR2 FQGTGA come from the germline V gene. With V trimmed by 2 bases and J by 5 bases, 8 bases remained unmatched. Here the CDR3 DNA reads TGTGCCAGCAGCTTATCGGCTAGCGGTCAGACCGGGGAGCTGTTTTTT. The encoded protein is CASSLSASGQTGELFF.

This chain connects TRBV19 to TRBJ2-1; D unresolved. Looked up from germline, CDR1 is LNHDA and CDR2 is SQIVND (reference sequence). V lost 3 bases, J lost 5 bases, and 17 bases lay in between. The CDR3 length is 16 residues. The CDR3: CASSIVFAEQNNEQFF. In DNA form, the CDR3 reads TGTGCCAGTAGTATCGTTTTTGCGGAGCAAAACAATGAGCAGTTCTTC.

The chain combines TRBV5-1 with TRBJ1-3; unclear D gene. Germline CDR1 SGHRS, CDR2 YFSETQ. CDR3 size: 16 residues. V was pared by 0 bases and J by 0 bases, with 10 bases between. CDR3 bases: TGCGCCAGCAGCTTGGAAACAGCGGCCTCTGGAAACACCATATATTTT. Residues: CASSLETAASGNTIYF.

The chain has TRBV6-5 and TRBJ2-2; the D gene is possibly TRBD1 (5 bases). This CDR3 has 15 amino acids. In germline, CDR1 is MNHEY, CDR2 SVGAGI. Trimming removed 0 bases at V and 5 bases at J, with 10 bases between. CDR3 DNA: TGTGCCAGCAGTTACTCTGAAGGGGAAACCGGGGAGCTGTTTTTT. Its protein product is CASSYSEGETGELFF.

CDR3 sequence reads: CASSLKGASGGYTF. The CDR3 nucleotides are TGCGCCAGCAGCTTGAAGGGGGCCTCGGGTGGCTACACCTTC. V is TRBV5-1 and J is TRBJ1-2; TRBD1 matches at 7 bases. With 1 base clipped from V and 7 bases from J, the junction kept 7 bases outside the gene matches. Germline V gives CDR1 SGHRS, CDR2 YFSETQ. This CDR3 is built from 14 residues.

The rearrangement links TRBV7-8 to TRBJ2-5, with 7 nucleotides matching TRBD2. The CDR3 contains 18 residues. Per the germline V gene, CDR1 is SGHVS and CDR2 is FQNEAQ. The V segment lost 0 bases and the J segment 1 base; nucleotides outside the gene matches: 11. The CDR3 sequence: CASSLAIAGGDLQETQYF. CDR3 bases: TGTGCCAGCAGCTTAGCGATAGCGGGCGGAGACCTCCAAGAGACCCAGTACTTC. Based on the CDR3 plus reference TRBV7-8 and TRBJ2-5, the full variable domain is GAGVSQSPRYKVAKRGQDVALRCDPISGHVSLFWYQQALGQGPEFLTYFQNEAQLDKSGLPSDRFFAERPEGSVSTLKIQRTQQEDSAVYLCASSLAIAGGDLQETQYFGPGTRLLVL.

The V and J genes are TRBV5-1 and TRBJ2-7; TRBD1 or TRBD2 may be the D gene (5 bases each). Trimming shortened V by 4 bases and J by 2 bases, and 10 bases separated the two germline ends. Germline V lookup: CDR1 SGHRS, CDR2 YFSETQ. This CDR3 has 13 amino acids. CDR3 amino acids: CASSRWDPYEQYF. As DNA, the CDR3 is TGCGCCAGCAGCAGGTGGGACCCCTACGAGCAGTACTTC.

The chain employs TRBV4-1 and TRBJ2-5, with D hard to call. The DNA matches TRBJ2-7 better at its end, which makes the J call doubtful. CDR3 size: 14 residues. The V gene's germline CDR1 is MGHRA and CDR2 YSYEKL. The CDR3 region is CASSQDADGYEQYF. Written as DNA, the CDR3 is TGCGCCAGCAGCCAAGACGCGGACGGCTACGAGCAGTACTTC.

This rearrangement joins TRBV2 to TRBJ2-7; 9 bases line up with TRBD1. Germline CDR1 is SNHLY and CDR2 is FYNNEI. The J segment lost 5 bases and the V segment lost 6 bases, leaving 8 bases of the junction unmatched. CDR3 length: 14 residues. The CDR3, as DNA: TGTGCCAGCAGCGAAATAAGACAGGGGGACGAGCAGTACTTC. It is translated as CASSEIRQGDEQYF.

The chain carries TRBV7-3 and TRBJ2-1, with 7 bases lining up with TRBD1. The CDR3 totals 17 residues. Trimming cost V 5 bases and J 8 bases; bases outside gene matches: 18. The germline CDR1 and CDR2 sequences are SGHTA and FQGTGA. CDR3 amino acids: CASSPRWDSSEVDEQFF. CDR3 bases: TGTGCCAGCAGCCCGCGGTGGGACAGCTCCGAGGTCGATGAGCAGTTCTTC.

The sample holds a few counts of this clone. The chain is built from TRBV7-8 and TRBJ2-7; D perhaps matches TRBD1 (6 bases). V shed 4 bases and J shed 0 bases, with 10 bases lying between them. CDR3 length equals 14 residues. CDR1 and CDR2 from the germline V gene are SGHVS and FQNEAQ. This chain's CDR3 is CASSSQGSSYEQYF. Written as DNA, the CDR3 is TGTGCCAGCAGCTCTCAGGGGAGCTCCTACGAGCAGTACTTC.

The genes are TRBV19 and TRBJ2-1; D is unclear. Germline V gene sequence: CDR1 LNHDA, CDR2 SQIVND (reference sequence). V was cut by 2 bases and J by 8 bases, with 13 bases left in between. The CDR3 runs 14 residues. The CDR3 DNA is TGTGCCAGTAGTATAAGTAACGGTTGGGATGAGCAGTTCTTC. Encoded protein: CASSISNGWDEQFF.

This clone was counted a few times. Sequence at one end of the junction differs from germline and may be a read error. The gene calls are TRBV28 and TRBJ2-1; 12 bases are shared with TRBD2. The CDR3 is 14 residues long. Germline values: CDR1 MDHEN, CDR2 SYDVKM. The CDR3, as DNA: TGTGCCGGCAGTCTACTAGCGGGAGGCAATGAGCAGTTCTTC. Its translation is CAGSLLAGGNEQFF.

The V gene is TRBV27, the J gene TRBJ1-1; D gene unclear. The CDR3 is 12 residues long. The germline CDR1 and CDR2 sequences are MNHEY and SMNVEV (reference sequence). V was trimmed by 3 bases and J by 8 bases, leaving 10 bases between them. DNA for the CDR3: TGTGCCAGCAGTTTCCACGGCCAAGAAGCTTTCTTT. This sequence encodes CASSFHGQEAFF.

CDR3 DNA: TGTGCCAGCAGCCAAGACAGCAGACAAGAGACCCAGTACTTC. It yields the protein CASSQDSRQETQYF. The V gene is TRBV7-9, the J gene TRBJ2-5, with a weak D call TRBD1 (5 bases). Germline V lookup: CDR1 SEHNR, CDR2 FQNEAQ (reference sequence). V shed 5 bases and J shed 2 bases, with 12 bases lying between them. This CDR3 contains 14 residues.

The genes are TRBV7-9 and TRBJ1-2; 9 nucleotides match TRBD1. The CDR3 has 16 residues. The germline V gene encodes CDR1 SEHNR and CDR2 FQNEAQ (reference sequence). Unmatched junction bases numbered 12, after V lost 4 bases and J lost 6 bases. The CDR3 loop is CASSSLTGGAKDGYTF. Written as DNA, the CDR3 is TGTGCCAGCAGCTCTCTCACAGGGGGCGCAAAAGATGGCTACACCTTC.

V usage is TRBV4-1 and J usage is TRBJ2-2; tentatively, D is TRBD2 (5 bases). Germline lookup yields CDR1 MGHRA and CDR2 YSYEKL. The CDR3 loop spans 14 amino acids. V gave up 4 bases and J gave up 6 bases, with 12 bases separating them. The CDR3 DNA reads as TGCGCCAGCAGCCTTACCACGGGGTCCGGGGAGCTGTTTTTT. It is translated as CASSLTTGSGELFF.